One T cell receptor beta chain is described in this entry. Original processing notes: Reference gene primers were amplified, and this amplification served to estimate nucleated cell counts. Data came from immunoSEQ multiplex PCR; TCRdb stores just in-frame clones and leaves some out. V and J calls and clone size follow that table, whereas D and trimming were derived from the DNA. This table holds 150,000 to 200,000 clones, around 89% found once. The data derive from a study of blood T cell repertoires in COVID-19. Overall study: Acute-phase and convalescent COVID-19 samples originated in the United States, Italy and Spain. Nucleic acid was either cDNA or gDNA, and it came from T cells, B-cell-depleted T cells, or PBMCs.

Germline CDR1 reads SGDLS; CDR2 reads YYNGEE. Trimming removed 2 bases from V and 1 base from J; junction bases left unmatched: 6. The CDR3 extends over 16 amino acids. This receptor was obtained from a human donor in a cohort sampled during active COVID-19. The V call is TRBV9, the J call TRBJ2-1; 7 bases line up with TRBD1. Material: peripheral blood. The CDR3 loop is CASSVGTAKSYNEQFF. DNA for the CDR3: TGTGCCAGCAGCGTCGGGACAGCTAAATCCTACAATGAGCAGTTCTTC.